The text below deals with one TCR beta chain. With 4 bases removed from V and 4 bases from J, the gap between germline ends came to 12 bases. The germline gives CDR1 SGDLS, CDR2 YYNGEE. The CDR3 totals 14 residues. Method: immunoSEQ multiplex PCR; TCRdb's copy keeps in-frame clones and lacks some. The data show some 40,000 clones, 70% to 90% seen once. The data were taken from a study of T cell changes during pregnancy in multiple sclerosis. The clonotype was recovered from a female donor with multiple sclerosis, enrolled in a pregnancy study. V is TRBV9 and J is TRBJ1-3; perhaps TRBD1 as D (6 bases). This specimen was CD8+ T cells from peripheral blood mononuclear cells, taken in the first trimester of pregnancy. The CDR3 DNA is TGTGCCAGCAGCCCCGCAGGGGCGGGAAACACCATATATTTT. This encodes CASSPAGAGNTIYF.